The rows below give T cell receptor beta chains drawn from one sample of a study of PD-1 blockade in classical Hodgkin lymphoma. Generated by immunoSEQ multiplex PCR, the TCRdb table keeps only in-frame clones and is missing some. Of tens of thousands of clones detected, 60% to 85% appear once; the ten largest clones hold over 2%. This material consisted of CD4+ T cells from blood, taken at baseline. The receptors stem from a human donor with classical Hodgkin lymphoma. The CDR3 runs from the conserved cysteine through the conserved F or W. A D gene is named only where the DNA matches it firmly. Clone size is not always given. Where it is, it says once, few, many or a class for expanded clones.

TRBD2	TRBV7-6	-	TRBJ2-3	CASSSQGLAGGPYTDTQYF	TGTGCCAGCAGCTCTCAGGGACTAGCGGGGGGACCCTACACAGATACGCAGTATTTT
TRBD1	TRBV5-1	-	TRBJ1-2	CASSLARATGGSYGYTF	TGCGCCAGCAGCTTGGCCAGGGCGACAGGGGGCAGTTATGGCTACACCTTC
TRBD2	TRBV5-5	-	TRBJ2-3	CASSLVTSGGAFPTDTQYF	TGTGCCAGCAGCTTGGTGACTAGCGGGGGGGCCTTTCCCACAGATACGCAGTATTTT
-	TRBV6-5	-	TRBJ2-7	CASSKQGIEGEQYF	TGTGCCAGCAGTAAACAGGGTATAGAAGGCGAGCAGTACTTC
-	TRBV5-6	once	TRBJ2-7	CASSLTGEQYF	TGTGCCAGCAGCTTGACAGGGGAGCAGTACTTC
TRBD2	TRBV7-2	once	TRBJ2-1	CASSLRGGPNEQFF	TGTGCCAGCAGCCTCCGGGGGGGGCCCAATGAGCAGTTCTTC
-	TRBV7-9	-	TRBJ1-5	CASSSNNQPQHF	TGTGCCAGCAGTTCTAACAATCAGCCCCAGCATTTT
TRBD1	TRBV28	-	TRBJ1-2	CASSFRTGNYGYTF	TGTGCCAGCAGTTTTAGGACAGGAAACTATGGCTACACCTTC
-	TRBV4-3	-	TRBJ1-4	CASSPGRVANEKLFF	TGCGCCAGCAGCCCCGGGAGGGTGGCTAATGAAAAACTGTTTTTT
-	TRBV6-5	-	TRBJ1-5	CASSYEGLSNQPQHF	TGTGCCAGCAGTTACGAGGGGTTAAGCAATCAGCCCCAGCATTTT
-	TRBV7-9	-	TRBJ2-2	CASSGQGSQNTGELFF	TGTGCCAGCAGCGGCCAGGGGTCCCAGAACACCGGGGAGCTGTTTTTT
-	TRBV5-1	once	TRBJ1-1	CASSPGGTTEAFF	TGCGCCAGCAGTCCGGGGGGAACCACTGAAGCTTTCTTT
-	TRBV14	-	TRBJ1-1	CASSLLGRLNTEAFF	TGTGCCAGCAGCCTCCTCGGACGGTTGAACACTGAAGCTTTCTTT
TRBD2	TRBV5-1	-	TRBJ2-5	CASSSPYPGLGVETQYF	TGCGCCAGCAGCTCCCCATACCCGGGACTAGGGGTCGAGACCCAGTACTTC
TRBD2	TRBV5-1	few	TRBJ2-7	CASSSQLAGHEQYF	TGCGCCAGCAGCTCCCAACTAGCGGGCCACGAGCAGTACTTC
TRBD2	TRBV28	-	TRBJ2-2	CASSTGLAGNTGELFF	TGTGCCAGCAGTACCGGACTAGCGGGGAATACCGGGGAGCTGTTTTTT
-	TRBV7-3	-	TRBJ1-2	CASSLTGAANYGYTF	TGTGCCAGCAGCTTAACAGGGGCAGCTAACTATGGCTACACCTTC
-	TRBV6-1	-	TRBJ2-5	CASSRAHGTETQYF	TGTGCCAGCAGTAGAGCTCACGGTACGGAGACCCAGTACTTC
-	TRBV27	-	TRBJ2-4	CASKPPGIAKNIQYF	TGTGCCAGCAAACCCCCCGGGATAGCCAAAAACATTCAGTACTTC
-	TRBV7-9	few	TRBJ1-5	CASSLADQPQHF	TGTGCCAGCAGCTTAGCGGATCAGCCCCAGCATTTT
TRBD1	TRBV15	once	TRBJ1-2	CATSPPGGDYGYTF	TGTGCCACCAGCCCGCCAGGGGGGGACTATGGCTACACCTTC
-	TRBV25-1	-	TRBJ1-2	CASSEYIRDGYTF	TGTGCCAGCAGTGAATATATAAGGGATGGCTACACCTTC
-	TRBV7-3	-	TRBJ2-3	CASSLLGLAITDTQYF	TGTGCCAGCAGCTTACTGGGACTGGCTATCACAGATACGCAGTATTTT
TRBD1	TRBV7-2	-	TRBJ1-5	CASSSTGSGNQPQHF	TGTGCCAGCAGCTCGACAGGGTCTGGCAATCAGCCCCAGCATTTT
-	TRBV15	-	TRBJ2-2	CATSYRVLGGELFF	TGTGCCACCAGCTACAGGGTTCTGGGCGGGGAGCTGTTTTTT
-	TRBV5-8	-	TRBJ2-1	CASSFLDRYNEQFF	TGTGCCAGCAGCTTTTTAGACAGATACAATGAGCAGTTCTTC